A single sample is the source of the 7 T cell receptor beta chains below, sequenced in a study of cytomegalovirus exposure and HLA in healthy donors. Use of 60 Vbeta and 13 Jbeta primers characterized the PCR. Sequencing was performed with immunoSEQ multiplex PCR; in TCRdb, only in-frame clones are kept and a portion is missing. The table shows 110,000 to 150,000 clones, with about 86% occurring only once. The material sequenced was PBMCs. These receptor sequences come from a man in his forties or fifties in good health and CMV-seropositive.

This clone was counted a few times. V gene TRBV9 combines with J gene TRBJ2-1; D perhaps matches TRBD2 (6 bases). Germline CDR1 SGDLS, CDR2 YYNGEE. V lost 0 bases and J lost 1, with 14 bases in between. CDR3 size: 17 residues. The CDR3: CASSVGGPSASYNEQFF. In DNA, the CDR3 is TGTGCCAGCAGCGTAGGAGGGCCTAGCGCTTCCTACAATGAGCAGTTCTTC.

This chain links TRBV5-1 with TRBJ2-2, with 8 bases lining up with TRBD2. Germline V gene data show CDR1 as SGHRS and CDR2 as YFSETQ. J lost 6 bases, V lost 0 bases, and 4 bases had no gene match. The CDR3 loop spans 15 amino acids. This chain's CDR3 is CASSLDPGGSGELFF. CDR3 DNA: TGCGCCAGCAGCTTGGATCCGGGAGGGTCCGGGGAGCTGTTTTTT.

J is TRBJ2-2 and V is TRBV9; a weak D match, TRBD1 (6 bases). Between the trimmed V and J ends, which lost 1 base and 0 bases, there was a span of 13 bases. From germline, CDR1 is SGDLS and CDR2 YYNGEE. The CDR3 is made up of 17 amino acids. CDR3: CASSVLGQSPNTGELFF. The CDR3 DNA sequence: TGTGCCAGCAGCGTACTCGGACAGTCCCCGAACACCGGGGAGCTGTTTTTT.

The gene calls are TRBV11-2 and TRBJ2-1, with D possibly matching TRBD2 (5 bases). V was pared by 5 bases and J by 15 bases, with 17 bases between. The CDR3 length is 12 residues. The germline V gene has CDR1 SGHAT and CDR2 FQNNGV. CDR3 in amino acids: CASSPPGVASFF. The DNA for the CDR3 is TGTGCCAGCAGCCCCCCCGGGGTGGCCTCGTTCTTC.

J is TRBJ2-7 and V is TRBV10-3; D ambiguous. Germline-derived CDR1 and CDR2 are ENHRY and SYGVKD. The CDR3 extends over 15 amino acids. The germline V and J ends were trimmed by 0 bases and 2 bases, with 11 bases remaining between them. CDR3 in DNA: TGTGCCATCAGTGAGTCTGAGCGCGCAACCTACGAGCAGTACTTC. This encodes CAISESERATYEQYF.

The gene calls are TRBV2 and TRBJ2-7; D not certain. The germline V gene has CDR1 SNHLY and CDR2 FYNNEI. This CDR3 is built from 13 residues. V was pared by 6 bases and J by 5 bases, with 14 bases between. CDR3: CASRGDPAHEQYF. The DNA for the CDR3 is TGTGCCAGCAGGGGCGATCCGGCCCACGAGCAGTACTTC.

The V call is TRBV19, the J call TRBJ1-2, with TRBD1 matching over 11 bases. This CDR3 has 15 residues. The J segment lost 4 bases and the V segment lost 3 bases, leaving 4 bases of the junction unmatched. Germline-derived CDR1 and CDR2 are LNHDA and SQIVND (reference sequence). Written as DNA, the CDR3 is TGTGCCAGTAGTATCGGGACAGGGGGTTCCTATGGCTACACCTTC. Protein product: CASSIGTGGSYGYTF.